This T cell receptor (beta chain) was identified in a study of T-cell memory formation after mild COVID-19. TCRdb re-derived calls from the 5' RACE reads in MiXCR, one entry per CDR3 protein. This sample has 450,000 to 650,000 distinct CDR3 sequences, with 20% found just once. Germline loops: CDR1 SNHLY, CDR2 FYNNEI. V shed 4 bases, J shed 5 bases, and the junction held 8 bases outside the gene matches. The CDR3 length is 15 residues. Sequenced sample: PBMCs or a T cell subset sorted from them (not recorded which). The sequence derives from an adult woman who had mild COVID-19 (a few samples of this study predate the infection). Cell type and time point are not known. V and J are TRBV2 and TRBJ2-3, with 8 nucleotides matching TRBD1. CDR3 loop: CASSAGQGVIDTQYF. The CDR3 DNA reads as TGTGCCAGCAGTGCCGGACAGGGAGTAATAGATACGCAGTATTTT.